The 22 T cell receptor beta chains given below trace back to one sample, sequenced in a study of T-cell reconstitution after alpha-beta-depleted transplantation in children. Unique molecular identifiers tagged the TCRbeta library. TCRdb re-called the PCR reads through MiXCR, storing one row per CDR3 protein. This table has hundreds of thousands of distinct CDR3 sequences, around 14% appearing once. The source material was PBMCs, sampled before TCRalphabeta/CD19-depleted stem cell transplant. Receptors originate from a girl aged 2-10 years with congenital amegakaryocytic thrombocytopenia, due to receive a stem cell transplant.

This clonotype was observed once. The J gene is TRBJ2-5, the V gene TRBV2; D may be TRBD1 or TRBD2 (5 bases each). Trimming took 5 bases from V and 4 from J, leaving 17 bases between them. CDR1 SNHLY and CDR2 FYNNEI come from the germline V gene. The CDR3 length is 15 residues. The CDR3 spells CASSSTSGLVETQYF. The CDR3 coding sequence is TGTGCCAGCAGTTCTACGTCGGGGCTTGTAGAGACCCAGTACTTC.

This clonotype was found a few times. The V call is TRBV24-1, the J call TRBJ2-2; no clear D. The V gene lost 9 bases and the J gene lost 0 bases, with 4 bases spanning the gap. CDR3 size: 12 residues. CDR1 is KGHDR and CDR2 is SFDVKD in the germline V gene. The CDR3 protein is CATGSNTGELFF. The CDR3 bases are TGTGCCACCGGCTCGAACACCGGGGAGCTGTTTTTT.

The gene calls are TRBV20-1 and TRBJ2-2, with 12 bases fitting TRBD2. The CDR3 has 17 amino acids. The trim removed 3 bases at V and 7 bases at J, leaving 12 bases unmatched. Germline V CDR1 and CDR2: DFQATT, SNEGSKA (reference sequence). The CDR3 DNA sequence: TGCAGTGCTAGCCCTCCGGGACTAGCGGGTCCCGGCGGGGAGCTGTTTTTT. It translates to CSASPPGLAGPGGELFF.

There are many counts of this clonotype. The V and J genes are TRBV7-8 and TRBJ2-3; D remains unclear. The CDR3 consists of 13 residues. CDR1 and CDR2 from the germline V gene are SGHVS and FQNEAQ. Deletions cut 3 bases from V and 2 bases from J, with 6 bases between. The CDR3 reads CASSLEFTDTQYF. For the CDR3, the DNA is TGTGCCAGCAGCTTGGAGTTCACAGATACGCAGTATTTT.

This clonotype was recorded many times. The rearrangement joins TRBV12-3 or TRBV12-4 to TRBJ2-3, with D unclear. Trimming removed 3 bases at V and 5 bases at J, with 9 bases between. This CDR3 region has 13 residues. The CDR3 reads CASSLRIVDTQYF. Here the CDR3 DNA reads TGTGCCAGCAGTTTGAGGATTGTAGATACGCAGTATTTT.

The table lists this clonotype with a count of one. This chain uses TRBV20-1 with TRBJ2-7; 8 positions match TRBD1. V trimming: 3 bases; J trimming: 1 base; junction bases outside the gene matches: 11. CDR3 length: 16 amino acids. CDR1 and CDR2 (germline): DFQATT, SNEGSKA (reference sequence). The CDR3 nucleotides are TGCAGTGCTAGCGCCTTCAGGACAGGGAAGTCCTACGAGCAGTACTTC. This gives the protein CSASAFRTGKSYEQYF.

In this sample, this clonotype turned up many times. The chain employs TRBV7-2 and TRBJ2-1, with a possible D match to TRBD2 (6 bases). CDR3 size: 16 residues. V lost 3 bases to trimming and J lost 1 base, with 13 bases between them. Germline values: CDR1 SGHTA, CDR2 FQGNSA. CDR3 sequence: CASSLSPGGSYNEQFF. The CDR3 DNA reads as TGTGCCAGCAGCTTGTCCCCCGGGGGATCCTACAATGAGCAGTTCTTC. The whole variable domain, remainder taken from reference TRBV7-2 and TRBJ2-1, is GAGVSQSPSNKVTEKGKDVELRCDPISGHTALYWYRQSLGQGLEFLIYFQGNSAPDKSGLPSDRFSAERTGGSVSTLTIQRTQQEDSAVYLCASSLSPGGSYNEQFFGPGTRLTVL.

Regarding this clonotype: A much larger clone differs from this one at a single base, so this may be a read error. The rearrangement links TRBV5-1 to TRBJ2-1; the match to TRBD2 covers 10 bases. This CDR3 has 14 residues. The germline V gene has CDR1 SGHRS and CDR2 YFSETQ. V was pared by 2 bases and J by 9 bases, with 5 bases of the junction left unmatched. The CDR3 protein is CASSLKTSGVEQFF. For the CDR3, the DNA is TGCGCCAGCAGCTTAAAAACTAGCGGGGTTGAGCAGTTCTTC.

At least ten counts were recorded for this clonotype. The chain has TRBV20-1 and TRBJ2-1; the match to TRBD2 covers 7 bases. The germline CDR1 and CDR2 sequences are DFQATT and SNEGSKA (reference sequence). The CDR3 runs to 18 residues. J lost 0 bases, V lost 6 bases, and 17 bases had no gene match. CDR3 protein: CSATNGGSGFSSYNEQFF. The CDR3 bases are TGCAGTGCCACCAATGGGGGTAGCGGGTTTAGCTCCTACAATGAGCAGTTCTTC.

Many counts were recorded for this clonotype. The CDR3 spells CASSPRDRGETQYF. In nucleotides, the CDR3 is TGTGCCAGCAGTCCCCGGGACAGGGGGGAGACCCAGTACTTC. The chain has TRBV12-3 or TRBV12-4 and TRBJ2-5; TRBD1 matches 11 bases. The J segment lost 5 bases and the V segment lost 5 bases, leaving 4 bases of the junction unmatched. There are 14 residues in the CDR3.

V usage is TRBV11-2 and J usage is TRBJ2-2, with TRBD2 as a possible D gene (5 bases). Per the germline V gene, CDR1 is SGHAT and CDR2 is FQNNGV. The CDR3 is 15 residues long. The V end was cut by 4 bases, the J end by 4 bases, with 13 bases between. CDR3 sequence: CASSSGLISTGELFF. In DNA, the CDR3 is TGTGCCAGCAGCTCCGGACTTATTTCCACCGGGGAGCTGTTTTTT.

V is TRBV5-1 and J is TRBJ2-7, with D perhaps matching TRBD1 (5 bases). Germline V gene data show CDR1 as SGHRS and CDR2 as YFSETQ. Trimming stripped 1 base from V and 3 bases from J, with 14 bases between. The CDR3 has 15 residues. CDR3 coding DNA: TGCGCCAGCAGCTTGATGCGACAGAAATACTACGAGCAGTACTTC. This translates into CASSLMRQKYYEQYF.

Note on this clonotype: A much larger clonotype is one base distant, so this may be a read error. This rearrangement joins TRBV7-9 to TRBJ1-3; tentative D call: TRBD1 (6 bases). This CDR3 has 16 residues. The V gene's germline CDR1 is SEHNR and CDR2 FQNEAQ (reference sequence). In nucleotides, the CDR3 is TGTGCCAGCACCCAAAGCGGACAGATCTCTGGAAGCACCATATATTTT. Translating gives CASTQSGQISGSTIYF.

The chain uses TRBV20-1 and TRBJ2-3; 12 nucleotides agree with TRBD2. Per the germline V gene, CDR1 is DFQATT and CDR2 is SNEGSKA (reference sequence). The CDR3 consists of 18 residues. V shed 2 bases, J shed 6 bases, and the junction held 15 bases outside the gene matches. CDR3 protein: CSARTVGTSGLSSDTQYF. The CDR3 bases are TGCAGTGCTAGAACCGTTGGGACTAGCGGGCTATCGTCGGATACGCAGTATTTT.

There are many counts of this clonotype. The chain recombines TRBV5-6 with TRBJ2-1, with a tentative D call TRBD2 (6 bases). CDR1 and CDR2 from the germline V gene are SGHDT and YYEEEE. The CDR3 covers 12 residues. Deletions cut 8 bases from V and 13 bases from J, with 19 bases between. CDR3 sequence (DNA): TGTGCCAGGCCGAACGGGAGCCACCCCCAGTTCTTC. Encoded protein: CARPNGSHPQFF.

The chain has TRBV18 and TRBJ2-7; TRBD2 might be the D (6 bases). V lost 8 bases to trimming and J lost 3 bases, with 29 bases between them. The germline V gene encodes CDR1 KGHSH and CDR2 LQKENI. The CDR3 is 18 residues long. The CDR3 here is CASAWRGHFAEQDYEQYF. For the CDR3, the DNA is TGTGCCAGCGCCTGGCGGGGTCATTTCGCGGAGCAAGACTACGAGCAGTACTTC.

This clonotype was recorded many times. J is TRBJ1-3 and V is TRBV18, with D tentatively TRBD1 (6 bases). This CDR3 has 17 amino acids. V was clipped by 1 base and J by 0 bases, with 13 bases between them. Germline CDR1 reads KGHSH; CDR2 reads LQKENI. The CDR3 loop is CASSPQEGGSSGNTIYF. As DNA, the CDR3 is TGTGCCAGCTCACCACAGGAAGGGGGAAGCTCTGGAAACACCATATATTTT. Based on the CDR3 plus reference TRBV18 and TRBJ1-3, the full variable domain is NAGVMQNPRHLVRRRGQEARLRCSPMKGHSHVYWYRQLPEEGLKFMVYLQKENIIDESGMPKERFSAEFPKEGPSILRIQQVVRGDSAAYFCASSPQEGGSSGNTIYFGEGSWLTVV.

This clonotype was seen many times. The rearrangement links TRBV5-1 to TRBJ2-1; 7 nucleotides agree with TRBD1. Trimming took 4 bases from V and 1 from J; bases not matched to a gene: 8. The CDR3 contains 16 residues. CDR1 SGHRS and CDR2 YFSETQ come from the germline V gene. DNA of the CDR3: TGCGCCAGCAGCAGCAACAGGGGCGCGTCCTACAATGAGCAGTTCTTC. Encoded protein: CASSSNRGASYNEQFF.

The chain recombines TRBV28 with TRBJ1-5, with 7 bases identical to TRBD1. CDR1 and CDR2 (germline): MDHEN, SYDVKM. The CDR3 loop spans 16 amino acids. Trimming cost V 5 bases and J 3 bases; bases outside gene matches: 10. Here the CDR3 reads CASSPLRQGPNQPQHF. The CDR3, as DNA: TGTGCCAGCAGTCCGCTTCGACAGGGACCCAATCAGCCCCAGCATTTT.

This clonotype was recorded many times. This rearrangement joins TRBV20-1 to TRBJ2-3, with TRBD1 matching over 9 bases. Germline trimming cut 3 bases from V and 2 bases from J; bases unmatched to any gene: 3. This CDR3 has 14 amino acids. The germline CDR1 and CDR2 sequences are DFQATT and SNEGSKA (reference sequence). The CDR3, as DNA: TGCAGTGCTAGCCGGGACAGGGTCACAGATACGCAGTATTTT. This gives the protein CSASRDRVTDTQYF.

This clonotype has just a few counts. The genes are TRBV5-1 and TRBJ2-1, with a weak D call TRBD1 (6 bases). This CDR3 is 13 amino acids long. Germline V gives CDR1 SGHRS, CDR2 YFSETQ. V lost 4 bases to trimming and J lost 5 bases, with 10 bases between them. The chain's CDR3 is CASSDRINNEQFF. As DNA, the CDR3 is TGCGCCAGCAGCGACAGGATAAACAATGAGCAGTTCTTC.

J is TRBJ1-2 and V is TRBV6-5; 7 positions agree with TRBD1. The V gene end was trimmed by 2 bases and the J gene end by 5 bases; junction bases not matched to a gene: 11. Germline CDR1 MNHEY, CDR2 SVGAGI. The CDR3 totals 16 residues. CDR3: CASSYGDRQSSYGYTF. In DNA, the CDR3 is TGTGCCAGCAGTTACGGGGACAGACAAAGTTCATATGGCTACACCTTC.